The clone carrying this T cell receptor beta chain was counted a few times. The record originates from a study of blood T cell repertoires in COVID-19. V shed 6 bases, J shed 6 bases, and the junction held 4 bases outside the gene matches. This CDR3 contains 13 residues. Profiled with immunoSEQ multiplex PCR; TCRdb holds only in-frame clones, not every one. The sample includes some 76,000 clones, less than 90% of them seen just once. Material for sequencing was peripheral blood. This TCR derives from a man between 45 and 60 years old with COVID-19, enrolled during active disease. The chain uses TRBV12-3 or TRBV12-4 and TRBJ2-1; 8 bases are shared with TRBD1. CDR3 residues: CASRTGEFNEQFF. The CDR3 nucleotides are TGTGCCAGCAGGACAGGGGAGTTCAATGAGCAGTTCTTC.